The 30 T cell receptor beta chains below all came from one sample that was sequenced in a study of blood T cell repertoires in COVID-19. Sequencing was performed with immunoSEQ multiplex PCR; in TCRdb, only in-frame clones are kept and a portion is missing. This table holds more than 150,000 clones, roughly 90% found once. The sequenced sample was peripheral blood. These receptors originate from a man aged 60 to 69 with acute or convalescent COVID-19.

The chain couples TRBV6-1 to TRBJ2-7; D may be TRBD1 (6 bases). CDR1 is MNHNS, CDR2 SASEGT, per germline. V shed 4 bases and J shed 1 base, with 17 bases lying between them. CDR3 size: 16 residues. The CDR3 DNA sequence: TGTGCCAGCAGTGGGACACTGACACAGGGATCCTACGAGCAGTACTTC. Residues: CASSGTLTQGSYEQYF.

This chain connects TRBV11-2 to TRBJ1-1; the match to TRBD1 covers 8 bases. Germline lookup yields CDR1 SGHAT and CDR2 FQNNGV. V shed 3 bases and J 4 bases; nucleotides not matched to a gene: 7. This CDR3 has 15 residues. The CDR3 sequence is CASSFATGVGTEAFF. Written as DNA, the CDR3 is TGTGCCAGCAGCTTCGCGACAGGGGTGGGCACTGAAGCTTTCTTT.

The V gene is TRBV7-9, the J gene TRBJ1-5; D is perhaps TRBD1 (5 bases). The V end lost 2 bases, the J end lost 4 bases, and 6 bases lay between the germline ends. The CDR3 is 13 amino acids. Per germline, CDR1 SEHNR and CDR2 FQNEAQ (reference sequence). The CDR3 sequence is CASSLQGNQPQHF. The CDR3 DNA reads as TGTGCCAGCAGCTTACAGGGTAATCAGCCCCAGCATTTT.

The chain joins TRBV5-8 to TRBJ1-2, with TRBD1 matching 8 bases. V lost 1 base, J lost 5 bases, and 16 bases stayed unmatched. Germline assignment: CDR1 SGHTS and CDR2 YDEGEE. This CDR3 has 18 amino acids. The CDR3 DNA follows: TGTGCCAGCAGCTTGCGGACAGGGATGAGTGGGTTCATATATGGCTACACCTTC. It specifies CASSLRTGMSGFIYGYTF.

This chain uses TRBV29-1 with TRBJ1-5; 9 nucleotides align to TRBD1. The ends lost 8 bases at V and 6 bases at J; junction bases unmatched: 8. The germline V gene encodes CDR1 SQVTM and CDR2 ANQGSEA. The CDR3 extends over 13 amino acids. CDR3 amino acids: CSIGQGRGQPQHF. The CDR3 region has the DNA TGCAGCATTGGACAGGGGAGAGGTCAGCCCCAGCATTTT.

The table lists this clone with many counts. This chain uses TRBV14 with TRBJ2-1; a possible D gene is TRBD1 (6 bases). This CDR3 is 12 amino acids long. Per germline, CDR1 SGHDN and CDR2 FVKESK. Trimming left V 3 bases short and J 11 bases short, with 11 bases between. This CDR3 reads CASSHPGTQQFF. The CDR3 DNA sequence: TGTGCCAGCAGCCACCCCGGGACACAGCAGTTCTTC.

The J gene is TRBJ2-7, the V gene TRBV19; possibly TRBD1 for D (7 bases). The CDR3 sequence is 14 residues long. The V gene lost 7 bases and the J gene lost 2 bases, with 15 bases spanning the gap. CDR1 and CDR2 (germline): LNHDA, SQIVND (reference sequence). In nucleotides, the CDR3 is TGTGCCAGTACGAGCGGCAGGGGGGCCTACGAGCAGTACTTC. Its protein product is CASTSGRGAYEQYF.

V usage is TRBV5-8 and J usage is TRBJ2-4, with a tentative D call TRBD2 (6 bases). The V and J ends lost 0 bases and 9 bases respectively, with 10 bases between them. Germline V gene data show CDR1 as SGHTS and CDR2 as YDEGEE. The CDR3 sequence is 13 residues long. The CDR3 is CASSLGEVGIQYF. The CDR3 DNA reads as TGTGCCAGCAGCTTGGGGGAGGTGGGCATTCAGTACTTC. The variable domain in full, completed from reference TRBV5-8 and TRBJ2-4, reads EAGVTQSPTHLIKTRGQQATLRCSPISGHTSVYWYQQALGLGLQFLLWYDEGEERNRGNFPPRFSGRQFPNYSSELNVNALELEDSALYLCASSLGEVGIQYFGAGTRLSVL.

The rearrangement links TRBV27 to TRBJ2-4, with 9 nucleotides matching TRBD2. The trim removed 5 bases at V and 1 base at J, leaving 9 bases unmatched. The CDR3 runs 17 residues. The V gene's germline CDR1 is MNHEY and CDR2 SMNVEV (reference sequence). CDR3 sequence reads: CASSAISSGEAKNIQYF. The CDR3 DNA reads TGTGCCAGCAGTGCCATCTCTAGCGGGGAGGCCAAAAACATTCAGTACTTC.

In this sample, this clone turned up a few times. This CDR3 reads CASSLDSSSYNSPLHF. In nucleotides, the CDR3 is TGTGCCAGCAGCTTAGACAGTAGCTCCTATAATTCACCCCTCCACTTT. This chain joins TRBV7-2 and TRBJ1-6, with D unclear. Looked up from germline, CDR1 is SGHTA and CDR2 is FQGNSA. Trimming removed 1 base from V and 0 bases from J, with 7 bases in between. CDR3 length: 16 residues.

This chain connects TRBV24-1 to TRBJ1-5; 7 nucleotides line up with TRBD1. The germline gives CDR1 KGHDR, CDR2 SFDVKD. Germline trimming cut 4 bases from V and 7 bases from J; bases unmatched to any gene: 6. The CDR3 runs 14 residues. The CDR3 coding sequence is TGTGCCACCAGTGAAACAGGGGAGCGACAGCCCCAGCATTTT. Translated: CATSETGERQPQHF.

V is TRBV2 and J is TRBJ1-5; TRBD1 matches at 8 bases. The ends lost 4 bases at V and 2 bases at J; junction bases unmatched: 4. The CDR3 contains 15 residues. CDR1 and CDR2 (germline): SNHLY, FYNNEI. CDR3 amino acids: CASSGTGMGNQPQHF. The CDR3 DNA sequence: TGTGCCAGCAGTGGGACAGGGATGGGCAATCAGCCCCAGCATTTT.

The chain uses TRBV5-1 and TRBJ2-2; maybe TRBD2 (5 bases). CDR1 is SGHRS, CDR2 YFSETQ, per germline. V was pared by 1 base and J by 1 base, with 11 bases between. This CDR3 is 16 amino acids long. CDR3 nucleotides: TGCGCCAGCAGCTTGTCCCCTAGCCGGAACACCGGGGAGCTGTTTTTT. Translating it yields CASSLSPSRNTGELFF.

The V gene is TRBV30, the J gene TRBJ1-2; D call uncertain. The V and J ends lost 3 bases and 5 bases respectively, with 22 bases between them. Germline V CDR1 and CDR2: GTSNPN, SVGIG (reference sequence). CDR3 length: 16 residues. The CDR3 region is CAWSPRVGRNYYGYTF. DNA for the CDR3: TGTGCCTGGAGCCCCCGGGTGGGTCGAAACTATTATGGCTACACCTTC.

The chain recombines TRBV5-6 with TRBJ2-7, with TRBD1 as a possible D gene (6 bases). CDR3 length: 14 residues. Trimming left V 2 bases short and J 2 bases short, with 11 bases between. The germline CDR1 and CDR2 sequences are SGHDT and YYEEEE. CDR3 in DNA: TGTGCCAGCAGCTTCCGGCGACAGGCCTACGAGCAGTACTTC. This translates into CASSFRRQAYEQYF.

The CDR3 DNA reads TGTGCCAGTAGTATAGCCTTAACAGGGCGAGGCACCGGGGAGCTGTTTTTT. As protein: CASSIALTGRGTGELFF. The V and J genes are TRBV19 and TRBJ2-2, with a weak D call TRBD1 (6 bases). Germline V CDR1 and CDR2: LNHDA, SQIVND (reference sequence). The CDR3 length is 17 residues. The ends were cut back, 1 base at V and 4 bases at J, with 16 bases in the middle.

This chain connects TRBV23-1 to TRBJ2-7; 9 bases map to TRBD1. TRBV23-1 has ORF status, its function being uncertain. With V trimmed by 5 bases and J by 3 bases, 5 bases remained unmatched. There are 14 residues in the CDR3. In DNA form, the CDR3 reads TGCGCCAGCAGTGGACAGGGGAAGTTCTACGAGCAGTACTTC. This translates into CASSGQGKFYEQYF.

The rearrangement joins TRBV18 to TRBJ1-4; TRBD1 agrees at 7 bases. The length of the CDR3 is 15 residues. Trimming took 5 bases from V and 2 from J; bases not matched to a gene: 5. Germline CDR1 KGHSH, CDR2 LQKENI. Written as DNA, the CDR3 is TGTGCCAGCTCATCAACAGGGGTTACTAATGAAAAACTGTTTTTT. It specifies CASSSTGVTNEKLFF.

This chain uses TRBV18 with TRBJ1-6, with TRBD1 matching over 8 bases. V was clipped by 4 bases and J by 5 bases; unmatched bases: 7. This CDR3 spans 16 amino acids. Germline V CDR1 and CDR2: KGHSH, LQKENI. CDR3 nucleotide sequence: TGTGCCAGCTCACTATGGACAGGGATGGATAATTCACCCCTCCACTTT. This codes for CASSLWTGMDNSPLHF.

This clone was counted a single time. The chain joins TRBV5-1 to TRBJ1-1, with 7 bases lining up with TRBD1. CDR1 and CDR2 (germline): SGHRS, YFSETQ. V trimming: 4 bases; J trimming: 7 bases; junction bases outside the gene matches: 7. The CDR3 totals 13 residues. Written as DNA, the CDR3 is TGCGCCAGCAGCGGAGGGACAGATGGTGAAGCTTTCTTT. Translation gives CASSGGTDGEAFF.

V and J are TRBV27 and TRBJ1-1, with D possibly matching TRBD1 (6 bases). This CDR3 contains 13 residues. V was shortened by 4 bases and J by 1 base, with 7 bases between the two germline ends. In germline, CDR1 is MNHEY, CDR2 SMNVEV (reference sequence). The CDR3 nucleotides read TGTGCCAGCAGTTGGGGACAGAACACTGAAGCTTTCTTT. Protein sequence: CASSWGQNTEAFF.

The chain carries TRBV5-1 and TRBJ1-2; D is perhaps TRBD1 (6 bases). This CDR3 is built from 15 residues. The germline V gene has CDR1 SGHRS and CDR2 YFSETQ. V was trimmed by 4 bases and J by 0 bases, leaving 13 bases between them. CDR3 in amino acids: CASSIGQPTNYGYTF. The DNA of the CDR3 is TGCGCCAGCAGCATCGGACAGCCTACTAACTATGGCTACACCTTC. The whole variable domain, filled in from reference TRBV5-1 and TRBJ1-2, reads KAGVTQTPRYLIKTRGQQVTLSCSPISGHRSVSWYQQTPGQGLQFLFEYFSETQRNKGNFPGRFSGRQFSNSRSEMNVSTLELGDSALYLCASSIGQPTNYGYTFGSGTRLTVV.

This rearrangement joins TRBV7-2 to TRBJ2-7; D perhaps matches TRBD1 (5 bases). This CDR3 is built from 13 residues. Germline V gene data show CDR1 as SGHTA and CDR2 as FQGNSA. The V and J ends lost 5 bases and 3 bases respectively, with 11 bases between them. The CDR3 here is CASSGRQIYEQYF. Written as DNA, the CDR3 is TGTGCCAGCAGCGGAAGACAGATCTACGAGCAGTACTTC.

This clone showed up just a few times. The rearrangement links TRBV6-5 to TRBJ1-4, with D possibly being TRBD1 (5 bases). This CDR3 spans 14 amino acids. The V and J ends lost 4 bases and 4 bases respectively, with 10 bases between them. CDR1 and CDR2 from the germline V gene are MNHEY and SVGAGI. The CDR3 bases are TGTGCCAGCAGTTGGGGGAGGCATAATGAAAAACTGTTTTTT. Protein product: CASSWGRHNEKLFF.

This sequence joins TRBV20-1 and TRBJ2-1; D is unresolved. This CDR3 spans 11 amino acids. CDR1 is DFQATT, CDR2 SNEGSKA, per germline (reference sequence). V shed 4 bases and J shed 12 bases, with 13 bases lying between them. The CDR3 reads CSATIPPTQFF. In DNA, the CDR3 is TGCAGTGCTACTATTCCCCCTACGCAGTTCTTC.

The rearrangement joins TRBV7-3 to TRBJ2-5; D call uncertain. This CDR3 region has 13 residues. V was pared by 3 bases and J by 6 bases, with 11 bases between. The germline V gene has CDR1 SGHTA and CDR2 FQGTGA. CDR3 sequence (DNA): TGTGCCAGCAGCTTGACTCCATCCCAGACCCAGTACTTC. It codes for CASSLTPSQTQYF.

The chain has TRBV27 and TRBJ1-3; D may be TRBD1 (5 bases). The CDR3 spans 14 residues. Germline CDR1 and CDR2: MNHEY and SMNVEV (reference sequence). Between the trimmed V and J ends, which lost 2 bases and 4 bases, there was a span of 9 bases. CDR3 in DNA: TGTGCCAGCAGTTTAGTAGGGGCAGGAAACACCATATATTTT. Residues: CASSLVGAGNTIYF.

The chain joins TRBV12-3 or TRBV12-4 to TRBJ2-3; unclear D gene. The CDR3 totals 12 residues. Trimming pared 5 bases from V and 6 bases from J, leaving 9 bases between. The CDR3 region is CASSPPSDTQYF. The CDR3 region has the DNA TGTGCCAGCAGTCCCCCCTCTGATACGCAGTATTTT.

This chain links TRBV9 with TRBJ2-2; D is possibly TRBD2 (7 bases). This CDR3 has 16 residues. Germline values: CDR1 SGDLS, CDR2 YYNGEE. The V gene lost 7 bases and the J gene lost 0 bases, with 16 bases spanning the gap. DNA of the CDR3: TGTGCCAGCGCCCGTCGGGGGGCCCCGAACACCGGGGAGCTGTTTTTT. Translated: CASARRGAPNTGELFF.

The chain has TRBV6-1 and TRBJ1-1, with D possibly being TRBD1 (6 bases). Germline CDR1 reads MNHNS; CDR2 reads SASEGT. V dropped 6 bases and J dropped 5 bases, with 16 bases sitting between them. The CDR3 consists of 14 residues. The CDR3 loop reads CASSDLRGSTEAFF. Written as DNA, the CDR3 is TGTGCCAGCAGCGATCTCAGGGGTTCAACTGAAGCTTTCTTT.